Presented here are 24 T cell receptor beta chains from one specimen sequenced in a study of T cell repertoires in cytomegalovirus infection. TCRdb fed the reads into MiXCR, producing one record per CDR3 protein. This table holds about 830,000 distinct CDR3 sequences, 32% found once. For these receptors, no antigen is known. Source: cultured CD8+ T cells from PBMCs, taken from culture after CMV antigen stimulation. These receptors were obtained from a human donor in good health (CMV status not recorded). Some clones in this sample may be carry-over from other donors' samples.

The V and J genes are TRBV2 and TRBJ2-2; 9 bases map to TRBD1. Germline V gene lookup returns CDR1 SNHLY and CDR2 FYNNEI. This CDR3 is 15 amino acids long. The V and J ends lost 10 bases and 5 bases, in that order; junction bases with no gene match: 11. Written as DNA, the CDR3 is TGTGCCAACACCGGGACAGGGTTAGGAACCGGGGAGCTGTTTTTT. This gives the protein CANTGTGLGTGELFF.

This clonotype has only one observation. This chain links TRBV6-5 with TRBJ2-7; 10 nucleotides agree with TRBD1. The CDR3 consists of 15 residues. Germline CDR1 reads MNHEY; CDR2 reads SVGAGI. V lost 6 bases, J lost 4 bases, and 9 bases stayed unmatched. The CDR3 DNA reads as TGTGCCAGCAGCCTGGACAGGGGGATCCTTTACGAGCAGTACTTC. Protein product: CASSLDRGILYEQYF.

This clonotype was recorded many times. V and J are TRBV7-6 and TRBJ1-2; D might be TRBD1 (5 bases). From germline, CDR1 is SGHVS and CDR2 FNYEAQ. The CDR3 consists of 15 residues. Between the trimmed V and J ends, which lost 1 base and 0 bases, there was a span of 9 bases. CDR3 DNA sequence: TGTGCCAGCAGCTTAGTGGACACTTCTAACTATGGCTACACCTTC. It is translated as CASSLVDTSNYGYTF.

On this clonotype: One junction end disagrees with the germline gene, perhaps due to a read error. This chain links TRBV12-3 or TRBV12-4 with TRBJ2-7; TRBD1 agrees at 9 bases. This CDR3 spans 15 amino acids. The CDR3: CASSLDRGVTYEQYF. The CDR3 DNA reads as TGTGCCAGCAGCTTAGACAGGGGGGTAACCTACGAGCAGTACTTC.

This clonotype was detected only a few times. CDR3 sequence reads: CASSHPGTSFYNEQFF. The CDR3 bases are TGTGCCAGCAGCCACCCCGGGACTAGCTTCTACAATGAGCAGTTCTTC. The gene calls are TRBV4-2 and TRBJ2-1, with 9 bases lining up with TRBD2. V lost 3 bases and J lost 3; bases outside the gene matches: 6. The CDR3 covers 16 residues. Germline CDR1 reads LGHNA; CDR2 reads YNFKEQ.

The chain couples TRBV9 to TRBJ2-1, with 12 nucleotides matching TRBD2. J was trimmed by 2 bases and V by 0 bases; bases with no gene match: 6. The germline CDR1 and CDR2 sequences are SGDLS and YYNGEE. The CDR3 is made up of 18 amino acids. The CDR3 DNA follows: TGTGCCAGCAGCGTAGTAGAACTAGCGGGGGGACCCTACAATGAGCAGTTCTTC. It codes for CASSVVELAGGPYNEQFF.

This chain uses TRBV20-1 with TRBJ2-1, with 10 bases fitting TRBD2. CDR1 is DFQATT and CDR2 is SNEGSKA in the germline V gene (reference sequence). The CDR3 is 14 residues long. V shed 5 bases, J shed 1 base, and the junction held 2 bases outside the gene matches. In DNA form, the CDR3 reads TGCAGTGCTGAGCGGGGGGGGTCCTACAATGAGCAGTTCTTC. This codes for CSAERGGSYNEQFF.

The chain combines TRBV13 with TRBJ1-1; D might be TRBD1 (6 bases). V was cut by 4 bases and J by 7 bases, with 13 bases left in between. This CDR3 is built from 13 residues. From germline, CDR1 is PRHDT and CDR2 FYEKMQ (reference sequence). As DNA, the CDR3 is TGTGCCAGCAGCTCCGAACCAGGGGTTGAAGCTTTCTTT. Protein sequence: CASSSEPGVEAFF.

This rearrangement joins TRBV6-1 to TRBJ2-1, with a weak D call TRBD1 (5 bases). In germline, CDR1 is MNHNS, CDR2 SASEGT. The CDR3 runs 14 residues. Trimming stripped 2 bases from V and 4 bases from J, with 9 bases between. DNA of the CDR3: TGTGCCAGCAGTGAACCAAGGGGTTACAATGAGCAGTTCTTC. Translating gives CASSEPRGYNEQFF.

This clonotype was picked up a small number of times. The chain combines TRBV27 with TRBJ1-5, with D uncertain. The CDR3 is made up of 12 amino acids. Trimming took off 5 bases at V and 7 bases at J, with 9 bases between the two ends. Germline-derived CDR1 and CDR2 are MNHEY and SMNVEV (reference sequence). In DNA, the CDR3 is TGTGCCAGCAGTCGCCCTCGCCAGCCCCAGCATTTT. This translates into CASSRPRQPQHF.

There are a few counts of this clonotype. This chain joins TRBV11-2 and TRBJ2-3; TRBD2 agrees at 7 bases. J was trimmed by 3 bases and V by 2 bases; bases with no gene match: 8. The germline V gene has CDR1 SGHAT and CDR2 FQNNGV. CDR3 length: 16 amino acids. The CDR3 loop reads CASSLRREDQTDTQYF. CDR3 sequence (DNA): TGTGCCAGCAGCTTACGTCGGGAGGACCAGACAGATACGCAGTATTTT.

This clonotype occurred a few times. The CDR3 loop reads CASSLDRGMTYEQYV. CDR3 bases: TGTGCCAGCAGCTTGGACAGGGGGATGACCTACGAGCAGTACGTC. This chain connects TRBV7-9 to TRBJ2-7, with TRBD1 identical over 10 bases. Germline V lookup: CDR1 SEHNR, CDR2 FQNEAQ (reference sequence). The CDR3 is 15 amino acids. V was clipped by 3 bases and J by 2 bases; unmatched bases: 4.

The V and J genes are TRBV7-2 and TRBJ2-1, with 7 nucleotides matching TRBD2. The germline CDR1 and CDR2 sequences are SGHTA and FQGNSA. V gave up 4 bases and J gave up 1 base; unmatched junction bases: 13. The CDR3 sequence is 18 residues long. As DNA, the CDR3 is TGTGCCAGCAGCTCGCCACCGGACGGGGGAGGGTCCTACAATGAGCAGTTCTTC. Translated: CASSSPPDGGGSYNEQFF.

This clonotype has ten or more counts. The chain combines TRBV7-2 with TRBJ1-5; no firm D call. V dropped 4 bases and J dropped 0 bases, with 7 bases sitting between them. The CDR3 contains 14 residues. CDR1 is SGHTA and CDR2 is FQGNSA in the germline V gene. The CDR3 loop reads CASSSGFSNQPQHF. DNA for the CDR3: TGTGCCAGCAGCTCGGGATTTAGCAATCAGCCCCAGCATTTT. The whole variable domain, remainder taken from reference TRBV7-2 and TRBJ1-5, is GAGVSQSPSNKVTEKGKDVELRCDPISGHTALYWYRQSLGQGLEFLIYFQGNSAPDKSGLPSDRFSAERTGGSVSTLTIQRTQQEDSAVYLCASSSGFSNQPQHFGDGTRLSIL.

V usage is TRBV4-1 and J usage is TRBJ1-2, with D possibly being TRBD1 (5 bases). V shed 0 bases and J shed 0 bases, with 14 bases lying between them. Germline V gene data show CDR1 as MGHRA and CDR2 as YSYEKL. The CDR3 is made up of 17 amino acids. The CDR3 protein is CASSQDLGAIANYGYTF. The CDR3 DNA reads TGCGCCAGCAGCCAAGATCTTGGGGCAATAGCTAACTATGGCTACACCTTC.

This clonotype was detected a few times. This sequence joins TRBV6-6 and TRBJ1-5, with 9 bases aligning to TRBD1. Germline assignment: CDR1 MNHNY and CDR2 SVGAGI (reference sequence). This CDR3 is built from 16 residues. Trimming at V came to 6 bases and at J to 5 bases, leaving 11 bases not matched to a gene. The CDR3 sequence is CASRGWGDRDDQPQHF. CDR3 bases: TGTGCCAGCAGGGGGTGGGGGGACAGGGACGATCAGCCCCAGCATTTT.

The J gene is TRBJ2-2, the V gene TRBV19; perhaps TRBD1 as D (5 bases). This CDR3 contains 15 residues. The germline V gene has CDR1 LNHDA and CDR2 SQIVND (reference sequence). Trimming cost V 5 bases and J 2 bases, with 12 bases left between them. CDR3 bases: TGTGCCAGTAGTCCTCTGACAGCCAACACCGGGGAGCTGTTTTTT. It codes for CASSPLTANTGELFF. The full variable domain, rest sourced from reference TRBV19 and TRBJ2-2, is DGGITQSPKYLFRKEGQNVTLSCEQNLNHDAMYWYRQDPGQGLRLIYYSQIVNDFQKGDIAEGYSVSREKKESFPLTVTSAQKNPTAFYLCASSPLTANTGELFFGEGSRLTVL.

This clonotype was observed once. The chain recombines TRBV7-8 with TRBJ1-6; D may be TRBD1 (6 bases). Germline V gene data show CDR1 as SGHVS and CDR2 as FQNEAQ. The CDR3 loop spans 15 amino acids. Trimming cost V 3 bases and J 8 bases, with 14 bases left between them. The CDR3: CASSLASNRDSPLHF. The CDR3 DNA sequence: TGTGCCAGCAGCTTGGCCTCGAACAGGGATTCACCCCTCCACTTT.

The chain carries TRBV5-1 and TRBJ2-1, with 8 bases matching TRBD2. The CDR3 length is 17 residues. Germline loops: CDR1 SGHRS, CDR2 YFSETQ. V trimming: 4 bases; J trimming: 4 bases; junction bases outside the gene matches: 13. The CDR3 spells CASSLEGSGAIYNEQFF. In DNA, the CDR3 is TGCGCCAGCAGCCTGGAGGGTAGCGGGGCCATTTACAATGAGCAGTTCTTC.

About this clonotype itself: Given a much more abundant clone one base away, this may be a read error. The chain links TRBV7-8 to TRBJ2-1; 7 nucleotides agree with TRBD2. The CDR3 extends over 16 amino acids. The germline V gene encodes CDR1 SGHVS and CDR2 FQNEAQ. The CDR3 reads CANSPRRGSGGNEQFF. The CDR3 DNA reads TGTGCCAACAGCCCCCGCAGAGGGTCGGGAGGCAATGAGCAGTTCTTC. Supplemented by reference TRBV7-8 and TRBJ2-1, the full variable domain reads GAGVSQSPRYKVAKRGQDVALRCDPISGHVSLFWYQQALGQGPEFLTYFQNEAQLDKSGLPSDRFFAERPEGSVSTLKIQRTQQEDSAVYLCANSPRRGSGGNEQFFGPGTRLTVL.

The table lists this clonotype with a few counts. V is TRBV6-1 and J is TRBJ2-2, with a possible D match to TRBD2 (7 bases). Germline CDR1 is MNHNS and CDR2 is SASEGT. This CDR3 region has 22 residues. Trimming cost V 0 bases and J 5 bases, with 31 bases left between them. CDR3: CASSEALPGGTPKYPWTGELFF. Written as DNA, the CDR3 is TGTGCCAGCAGTGAAGCGCTCCCCGGGGGGACACCTAAATACCCGTGGACCGGGGAGCTGTTTTTT.

This clonotype was detected ten times or more. V usage is TRBV7-6 and J usage is TRBJ2-3, with a weak D call TRBD1 (5 bases). Trimming took off 6 bases at V and 5 bases at J, with 27 bases between the two ends. This CDR3 is 18 amino acids long. CDR1 is SGHVS, CDR2 FNYEAQ, per germline. The CDR3 DNA sequence: TGTGCCAGCAGAACCCTTCCAGGGCTCGATCGAGAAGTAGATACGCAGTATTTT. It translates to CASRTLPGLDREVDTQYF.

V and J are TRBV4-2 and TRBJ1-1; D remains ambiguous. Trimming removed 0 bases at V and 2 bases at J, with 10 bases between. This CDR3 has 15 amino acids. CDR1 is LGHNA, CDR2 YNFKEQ, per germline. CDR3 nucleotides: TGTGCCAGCAGCCAAGAGAGTGGTACTAACACTGAAGCTTTCTTT. This codes for CASSQESGTNTEAFF.

This clonotype was counted only a few times. The genes are TRBV6-6 and TRBJ2-4, with no clear D. The germline V gene has CDR1 MNHNY and CDR2 SVGAGI (reference sequence). The germline V and J ends were trimmed by 2 bases and 9 bases, with 20 bases remaining between them. CDR3 length equals 16 residues. The CDR3 region is CASSYHRYKGQGIQYF. The CDR3 coding sequence is TGTGCCAGCAGTTACCATCGGTATAAGGGCCAAGGCATTCAGTACTTC.